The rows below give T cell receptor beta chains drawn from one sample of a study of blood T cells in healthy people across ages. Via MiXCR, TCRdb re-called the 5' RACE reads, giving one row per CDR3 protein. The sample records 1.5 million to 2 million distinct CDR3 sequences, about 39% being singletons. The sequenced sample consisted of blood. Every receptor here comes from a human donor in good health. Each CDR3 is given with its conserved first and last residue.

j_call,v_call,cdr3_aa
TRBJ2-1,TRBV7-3,CASSPRLAGKDGQFF
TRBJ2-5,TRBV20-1,CSAPVVPQETQYF
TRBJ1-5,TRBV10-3,CAISEQRLSNQPQHF
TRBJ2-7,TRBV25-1,CASRGFYEQYF
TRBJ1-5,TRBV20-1,CSARGDRYQPQHF
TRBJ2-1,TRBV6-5,CASSYFAGVTLVKNEQFF
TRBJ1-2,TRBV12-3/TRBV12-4,CASSLDGQGLGGYTF
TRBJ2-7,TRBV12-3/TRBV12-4,CASSRGTPRNEQYF
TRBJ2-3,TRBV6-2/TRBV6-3,CASRVGGASDTQYF
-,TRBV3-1,CASSQRLSYEQYF
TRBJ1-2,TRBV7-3,CASSKSGNYGYTF
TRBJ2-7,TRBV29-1,CSVSWGYEQYF
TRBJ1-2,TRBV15,CATSRVTGGNNYGYTF
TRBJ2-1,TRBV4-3,CASSQEWRNNEQFF
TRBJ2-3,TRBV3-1,CASSQDSGQGLYF
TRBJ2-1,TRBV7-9,CASSLASGTGAYNEQFF
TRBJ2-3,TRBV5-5,CASSFGDRGTNTQYF
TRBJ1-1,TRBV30,CAWSWTGGTEAFF
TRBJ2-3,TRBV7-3,CASSAPGSDTQYF
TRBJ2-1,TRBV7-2,CASSINPEGNEQFF
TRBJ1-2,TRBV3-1,CASSKGQNGCTF
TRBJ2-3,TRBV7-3,CASSFGTSGGRDTQYF
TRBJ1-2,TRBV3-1,CASSQEGVGYGYTF
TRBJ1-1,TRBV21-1,CARDRFINDDTEAFF
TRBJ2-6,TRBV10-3,CAITPSSGANVLTF
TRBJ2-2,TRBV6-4,CASSGVGTGELFF
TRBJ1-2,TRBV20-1,CSASVGHGPTNYGYTF
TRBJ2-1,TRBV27,CASSLLLRVSYNEQFF
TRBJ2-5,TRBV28,CASSSLSGVETQYF
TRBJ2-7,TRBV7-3,CASSLDGSGGPITRYEQYF
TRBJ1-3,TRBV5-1,CASSLAGGLYGNTIYF
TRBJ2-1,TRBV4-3,CASSQALTGGDYSEQFF
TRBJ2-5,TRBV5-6,CTSSGPINEQYF
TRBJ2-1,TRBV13,CASSLGGAREQFF
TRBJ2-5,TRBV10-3,CAIRGTSTETQYF
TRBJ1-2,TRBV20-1,CSARDVRATYGYTF
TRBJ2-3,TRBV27,CASSGGVAPDTQYF
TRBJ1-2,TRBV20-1,CSAPLYLTGDGYTF
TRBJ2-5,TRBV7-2,CASGPQIKTQYF
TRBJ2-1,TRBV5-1,CASRDRGQAYNEQFF
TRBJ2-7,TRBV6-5,CASSSDILAIYEQYF
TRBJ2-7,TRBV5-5,CASSMHYEQYF
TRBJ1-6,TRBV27,CASSLAGANSPLHF
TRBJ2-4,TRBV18,CASSLLSALIANIQYF